This TCR beta chain was captured by sequencing in a study of blood T cell repertoires in COVID-19. Original processing methods: Reference gene primer amplification yielded estimated nucleated cell counts. The protocol was immunoSEQ multiplex PCR, while the TCRdb copy is restricted to in-frame clones and leaves out a portion. The DNA gave D and trimming, while V, J and clone size come from that table. The sample consists of 150,000 or so clones, over 85% of them appearing once. Trimming cost V 3 bases and J 2 bases; bases outside gene matches: 6. This CDR3 has 17 residues. Germline loops: CDR1 SGHTA, CDR2 FQGNSA.

The sequence was collected from a man aged 60 to 69 with active or convalescent COVID-19. Material for sequencing was peripheral blood. The chain recombines TRBV7-2 with TRBJ2-3; 12 nucleotides match TRBD2. This CDR3 reads CASSLRTSGAYTDTQYF. For the CDR3, the DNA is TGTGCCAGCAGCTTGCGGACTAGCGGGGCCTACACAGATACGCAGTATTTT.